Listed below are T cell receptor beta chains from one sample, sequenced in a study of blood T cell repertoires in COVID-19. TCRdb's table, derived via immunoSEQ multiplex PCR, lists solely in-frame clones and lacks some. Among hundreds of thousands of clones listed, about 90% were seen once. The source material was peripheral blood. The receptors shown here come from a woman between 25 and 40 years old who had recovered from COVID-19. The CDR3 runs from the conserved cysteine through the conserved F or W. The order of the fields is clone size, J gene, V gene, D gene, CDR3 protein, CDR3 DNA. The D gene is left open where the match is weak. Not every row has a clone size; where given, it reads once, few, many or a size class.

- | TRBJ2-1 | TRBV28 | - | CASSSPASLLDEQFF | TGTGCCAGCAGTTCCCCGGCTAGCCTACTGGATGAGCAGTTCTTC
few | TRBJ2-5 | TRBV28 | - | CASSPHSQGQETQYF | TGTGCCAGCAGTCCGCACTCACAGGGTCAGGAGACCCAGTACTTC
- | TRBJ2-1 | TRBV7-3 | TRBD2 | CASSLVPLAGGTNEQFF | TGTGCCAGCAGCTTGGTCCCACTAGCGGGAGGTACCAATGAGCAGTTCTTC
few | TRBJ1-6 | TRBV3-1/TRBV3-2 | TRBD1 | CASSPGQGNSPLHF | TGTGCCAGCAGCCCGGGACAGGGCAACTCACCCCTCCACTTT
- | TRBJ1-5 | TRBV9 | - | CASSQTAYSNQPQHF | TGTGCCAGCAGCCAGACAGCCTATAGCAATCAGCCCCAGCATTTT
- | TRBJ2-2 | TRBV24-1 | TRBD1 | CATSDAGTATGELFF | TGTGCCACCAGTGATGCCGGGACAGCAACCGGGGAGCTGTTTTTT
- | TRBJ2-1 | TRBV7-3 | - | CASSFIQGNEQFF | TGTGCCAGCAGCTTTATCCAGGGCAATGAGCAGTTCTTC
- | TRBJ2-5 | TRBV19 | - | CASSRGREETQYF | TGTGCCAGCTCCCGGGGAAGGGAAGAGACCCAGTACTTC
- | TRBJ2-2 | TRBV2 | - | CASSRTGELFF | TGTGCCAGCAGCAGAACCGGGGAGCTGTTTTTT
- | TRBJ1-1 | TRBV28 | - | CASSFHPPQGKTEAFF | TGTGCCAGCAGTTTTCATCCACCCCAGGGGAAAACTGAAGCTTTCTTT
- | TRBJ2-1 | TRBV2 | TRBD2 | CASSLLAPNEQFF | TGTGCCAGCAGCCTACTAGCGCCCAATGAGCAGTTCTTC
- | TRBJ1-3 | TRBV30 | - | CAPLGGATGNTIYF | TGTGCTCCCCTCGGGGGTGCGACTGGAAACACCATATATTTT
- | TRBJ1-6 | TRBV3-1/TRBV3-2 | - | CASSQDHLSSYNSPLHF | TGTGCCAGCAGCCAAGACCACTTGAGCTCCTATAATTCACCCCTCCACTTT
- | TRBJ2-1 | TRBV7-6 | - | CASSLGQAEQFF | TGTGCCAGCAGCTTAGGCCAGGCGGAGCAGTTCTTC
- | TRBJ2-7 | TRBV7-2 | - | CASSLAGGAIGGDF | TGTGCCAGCAGCTTAGCGGGGGGGGCCATCGGAGGAGACTTC
few | TRBJ1-1 | TRBV2 | - | CALWQGTEAFF | TGTGCTTTGTGGCAGGGCACTGAAGCTTTCTTT
once | TRBJ1-3 | TRBV28 | - | CASSLGGLTGNTIYF | TGTGCCAGCAGTTTGGGGGGGCTCACTGGAAACACCATATATTTT
- | TRBJ2-7 | TRBV18 | - | CASSPTPGDPYEQYF | TGTGCCAGCTCACCAACGCCAGGGGACCCCTACGAGCAGTACTTC
- | TRBJ2-5 | TRBV19 | TRBD2 | CASSIYPSGVGETQYF | TGTGCCAGTAGTATTTATCCCAGCGGGGTCGGGGAGACCCAGTACTTC
- | TRBJ2-1 | TRBV27 | TRBD2 | CASSPGLVSYNEQFF | TGTGCCAGCAGTCCCGGACTAGTCTCCTACAATGAGCAGTTCTTC
- | TRBJ2-7 | TRBV7-2 | TRBD2 | CASSPWSGTSGGEQYF | TGTGCCAGCAGCCCCTGGTCAGGGACTAGCGGGGGCGAGCAGTACTTC
- | TRBJ1-3 | TRBV7-2 | - | CASSNRGRNTIYF | TGTGCCAGCAGCAATCGGGGGAGAAACACCATATATTTT
- | TRBJ2-2 | TRBV3-1/TRBV3-2 | - | CASSPGKGELFF | TGTGCCAGCAGCCCGGGGAAGGGGGAGCTGTTTTTT
- | TRBJ1-6 | TRBV5-4 | - | CASSLDQGSSPLHF | TGTGCCAGCAGCTTGGATCAGGGGAGTTCACCCCTCCACTTT
- | TRBJ2-1 | TRBV19 | - | CASSIVGPVNEQFF | TGTGCCAGTAGTATAGTTGGGCCCGTCAATGAGCAGTTCTTC
few | TRBJ1-2 | TRBV4-1 | - | CASSQDTAGYTF | TGCGCCAGCAGCCAAGACACAGCTGGCTACACCTTC
- | TRBJ2-7 | TRBV28 | TRBD2 | CASSLGGSINEQYF | TGTGCCAGCAGTTTGGGCGGGAGTATCAACGAGCAGTACTTC
- | TRBJ2-5 | TRBV7-2 | - | CASSPRRRAETQYF | TGTGCCAGCAGCCCCCGGAGGAGGGCAGAGACCCAGTACTTC
- | TRBJ2-7 | TRBV18 | TRBD1 | CASSPEQTGGEQYF | TGTGCCAGCTCACCTGAACAGACAGGGGGCGAGCAGTACTTC
- | TRBJ1-1 | TRBV6-5 | - | CASTRVNTEAFF | TGTGCCAGTACCAGGGTCAACACTGAAGCTTTCTTT
- | TRBJ2-7 | TRBV5-1 | TRBD1 | CASSLEGAPYEQYF | TGCGCCAGCAGCTTGGAGGGGGCCCCCTACGAGCAGTACTTC
- | TRBJ2-1 | TRBV4-1 | TRBD2 | CASSHLAGTSYNEQFF | TGCGCCAGCAGCCACTTAGCGGGGACCTCCTACAATGAGCAGTTCTTC
- | TRBJ1-5 | TRBV30 | - | CAWNSGAMGNQPQHF | TGTGCCTGGAATTCTGGGGCTATGGGCAATCAGCCCCAGCATTTT
- | TRBJ2-3 | TRBV7-3 | - | CASSLNPLSTDTQYF | TGTGCCAGCAGCTTAAACCCGCTAAGCACAGATACGCAGTATTTT
- | TRBJ2-7 | TRBV6-5 | - | CASSYSRQVVYEQYF | TGTGCCAGCAGTTACTCGAGACAGGTTGTCTACGAGCAGTACTTC
- | TRBJ1-1 | TRBV5-1 | - | CASRYDKTAFF | TGCGCCAGCAGATACGACAAAACAGCTTTCTTT
- | TRBJ2-7 | TRBV18 | - | CASSPWDNTYEQYF | TGTGCCAGCTCACCCTGGGACAATACCTACGAGCAGTACTTC
- | TRBJ1-4 | TRBV29-1 | - | CSVGGRAYEKLFF | TGCAGCGTTGGTGGCAGGGCTTACGAAAAACTGTTTTTT
- | TRBJ1-2 | TRBV10-3 | - | CAIRQGAKGYGYTF | TGTGCCATCAGACAGGGAGCTAAGGGCTATGGCTACACCTTC
- | TRBJ2-1 | TRBV7-9 | - | CASSLVLSSASIYEQFF | TGTGCCAGCAGCTTAGTTCTTTCTAGCGCCTCCATTTATGAGCAGTTCTTC
once | TRBJ2-7 | TRBV7-9 | TRBD1 | CASSRPTGVEQYF | TGTGCCAGCAGCCGCCCGACAGGGGTCGAGCAGTACTTC
- | TRBJ2-7 | TRBV19 | - | CASSIDLRGYEQYF | TGTGCCAGTAGTATAGATCTTCGGGGCTACGAGCAGTACTTC
- | TRBJ1-6 | TRBV2 | - | CASSPLRNSPLHF | TGTGCCAGCAGTCCCCTACGAAATTCACCCCTCCACTTT
- | TRBJ2-2 | TRBV7-2 | TRBD2 | CASSPGTSGRLGLFF | TGTGCCAGCAGCCCCGGGACTAGCGGGCGGCTAGGGCTGTTTTTT
- | TRBJ2-4 | TRBV21-1 | - | CASSLGAAKNIQYF | TGTGCCAGCAGCCTAGGGGCTGCCAAAAACATTCAGTACTTC
- | TRBJ2-7 | TRBV28 | TRBD1 | CASSFGDRAYYEQYF | TGTGCCAGCAGTTTCGGGGACAGGGCATACTACGAGCAGTACTTC
- | TRBJ1-2 | TRBV25-1 | - | CASSANTPGVEGYTF | TGTGCCAGCAGTGCCAATACCCCCGGGGTGGAAGGCTACACCTTC
- | TRBJ1-1 | TRBV28 | TRBD1 | CASSQQGAEAFF | TGTGCCAGCAGCCAACAGGGGGCTGAAGCTTTCTTT
- | TRBJ1-5 | TRBV19 | TRBD1 | CASSTLQGGNSNQPQHF | TGTGCCAGTAGTACTCTTCAGGGGGGAAATAGCAATCAGCCCCAGCATTTT
- | TRBJ2-2 | TRBV7-9 | - | CASSSLPQGFTGELFF | TGTGCCAGCAGCTCCTTGCCCCAGGGATTCACCGGGGAGCTGTTTTTT
- | TRBJ2-5 | TRBV21-1 | - | CASSNRTGLSETQYF | TGTGCCAGCAGCAACCGGACAGGTTTATCAGAGACCCAGTACTTC
- | TRBJ2-2 | TRBV12-3/TRBV12-4 | - | CASSEAAGELFF | TGTGCCAGCAGTGAAGCGGCCGGGGAGCTGTTTTTT
- | TRBJ2-5 | TRBV15 | TRBD1 | CATSSFPQGELKTQYF | TGTGCCACCAGCAGCTTCCCTCAGGGGGAGCTAAAGACCCAGTACTTC
- | TRBJ2-7 | TRBV5-1 | TRBD2 | CASSPKGATSLSYEQYF | TGCGCCAGCAGCCCCAAAGGGGCGACTAGCCTCTCCTACGAGCAGTACTTC
- | TRBJ2-5 | TRBV6-5 | - | CASSPARETQYF | TGTGCCAGCAGCCCGGCGAGGGAGACCCAGTACTTC
- | TRBJ1-3 | TRBV27 | - | CASRPDRGNTIYF | TGTGCCAGCAGACCGGACAGAGGAAACACCATATATTTT
few | TRBJ2-7 | TRBV12-5 | TRBD2 | CASAPSGTYEQYF | TGTGCTAGTGCCCCTAGCGGGACCTACGAGCAGTACTTC
- | TRBJ2-1 | TRBV19 | TRBD1 | CASSLTGAYNEQFF | TGTGCCAGTAGTCTAACAGGGGCCTACAATGAGCAGTTCTTC
- | TRBJ2-1 | TRBV19 | - | CASSSLPGVTYNEQFF | TGTGCCAGTAGCTCTCTGCCAGGGGTCACCTACAATGAGCAGTTCTTC